This TCR beta chain was retrieved from a study of blood T cell repertoires in COVID-19. Sequencing used immunoSEQ multiplex PCR; TCRdb keeps in-frame clones, though not all of them. Of 35,000 to 45,000 clones in the sample, 60% to 80% were seen once. The CDR3 contains 12 residues. With respect to this clone: Its ends do not fully match the called genes, so a read error is possible.

The sequence was collected from a woman in her 70s with acute or convalescent COVID-19. The sequencing sample was made of peripheral blood. The chain links TRBV12-3 or TRBV12-4 to TRBJ1-5, with D uncertain. CDR3 coding DNA: TGTGCCAGCGGTTTGGGAGATCAGCCCCAGCATTTT. Its protein is CASGLGDQPQHF.